One and the same sample provided the 15 T cell receptor beta chains below, sequenced in a study of long-term antiretroviral therapy in people with HIV. The assay used was immunoSEQ (version v3.0), run at survey level. Data came from immunoSEQ multiplex PCR; TCRdb stores just in-frame clones and leaves some out. The sample lists about 16,000 clones, roughly 80% occurring once. This sample comprised unsorted PBMCs, obtained roughly 1.2 years before starting antiretroviral therapy. These receptors originate from a young man with HIV.

Only one count was recorded for this clone. The chain couples TRBV7-9 to TRBJ2-7; D gene uncertain. Germline V gene sequence: CDR1 SEHNR, CDR2 FQNEAQ (reference sequence). CDR3 length: 12 residues. V was shortened by 0 bases and J by 5 bases, with 5 bases between the two germline ends. The CDR3 here is CASSLASDEQYF. The CDR3 coding sequence is TGTGCCAGCAGCTTAGCCTCGGACGAGCAGTACTTC.

CDR3 DNA sequence: TGTGCCAGCAGGGGGACAGGGAGTAACTATGGCTACACCTTC. This translates into CASRGTGSNYGYTF. The chain combines TRBV6-5 with TRBJ1-2; the match to TRBD1 covers 9 bases. There are 14 residues in the CDR3. Germline CDR1 reads MNHEY; CDR2 reads SVGAGI. V lost 6 bases and J lost 1; bases outside the gene matches: 3.

The genes are TRBV7-9 and TRBJ2-3; 9 bases align to TRBD2. The V segment lost 2 bases and the J segment 1 base; nucleotides outside the gene matches: 10. Per germline, CDR1 SEHNR and CDR2 FQNEAQ (reference sequence). The CDR3 sequence is 18 residues long. CDR3 in DNA: TGTGCCAGCAGCTTACGCGGGCGTAGCGGGGGACGCACAGATACGCAGTATTTT. Its protein product is CASSLRGRSGGRTDTQYF. The full variable domain, completed using reference TRBV7-9 and TRBJ2-3, is DTGVSQNPRHKITKRGQNVTFRCDPISEHNRLYWYRQTLGQGPEFLTYFQNEAQLEKSRLLSDRFSAERPKGSFSTLEIQRTEQGDSAMYLCASSLRGRSGGRTDTQYFGPGTRLTVL.

V is TRBV7-9 and J is TRBJ2-3; the match to TRBD2 covers 7 bases. Losses at the gene ends were 5 bases for V and 0 bases for J; bases not matched to a gene: 5. CDR1 and CDR2 (germline): SEHNR, FQNEAQ (reference sequence). The CDR3 is 15 amino acids. The CDR3 region is CASSPSGTSTDTQYF. The DNA for the CDR3 is TGTGCCAGCAGCCCCAGCGGGACTAGCACAGATACGCAGTATTTT.

The rearrangement links TRBV6-5 to TRBJ2-7; D might be TRBD1 (5 bases). The CDR3 has 14 amino acids. Trimming cost V 5 bases and J 0 bases, with 11 bases left between them. The germline CDR1 and CDR2 sequences are MNHEY and SVGAGI. CDR3 coding DNA: TGTGCCAGCAGTCCCCCAGGGAACTCCTACGAGCAGTACTTC. This gives the protein CASSPPGNSYEQYF.

This clone is deemed large. V usage is TRBV7-9 and J usage is TRBJ2-3, with a tentative D call TRBD2 (6 bases). In germline, CDR1 is SEHNR, CDR2 FQNEAQ (reference sequence). This CDR3 comprises 15 residues. The V end lost 4 bases, the J end lost 5 bases, and 16 bases lay between the germline ends. CDR3 loop: CASSSWRGSGDTQYF. Written as DNA, the CDR3 is TGTGCCAGCAGCTCATGGCGGGGCTCAGGAGATACGCAGTATTTT.

The chain combines TRBV6-1 with TRBJ2-7, with D maybe TRBD1 (6 bases). Germline V gene lookup returns CDR1 MNHNS and CDR2 SASEGT. This CDR3 region has 13 residues. V gave up 4 bases and J gave up 1 base, with 8 bases separating them. Here the CDR3 reads CASSGQVSYEQYF. The CDR3 coding sequence is TGTGCCAGCAGTGGACAGGTTTCCTACGAGCAGTACTTC.

V and J are TRBV7-3 and TRBJ2-5, with D maybe TRBD2 (7 bases). The CDR3 runs to 13 residues. CDR1 is SGHTA, CDR2 FQGTGA, per germline. Trimming cost V 6 bases and J 5 bases, with 13 bases left between them. The CDR3: CASSPQGGETQYF. In DNA, the CDR3 is TGTGCCAGCAGTCCACAGGGAGGGGAGACCCAGTACTTC. The full variable domain, rest sourced from reference TRBV7-3 and TRBJ2-5, is GAGVSQTPSNKVTEKGKYVELRCDPISGHTALYWYRQSLGQGPEFLIYFQGTGAADDSGLPNDRFFAVRPEGSVSTLKIQRTERGDSAVYLCASSPQGGETQYFGPGTRLLVL.

V is TRBV25-1 and J is TRBJ2-2, with 10 bases identical to TRBD2. The germline V gene encodes CDR1 MGHDK and CDR2 SYGVNS. The length of the CDR3 is 18 residues. The V and J ends lost 1 base and 4 bases, in that order; junction bases with no gene match: 9. The CDR3 bases are TGTGCCAGCAGTGAATTGGGAGGAGGACTAGCGGCCACCGGGGAGCTGTTTTTT. Translating it yields CASSELGGGLAATGELFF.

The rearrangement joins TRBV10-2 to TRBJ2-7; D gene uncertain. The CDR3 sequence is 12 residues long. Trimming took off 5 bases at V and 3 bases at J, with 8 bases between the two ends. Germline V gene sequence: CDR1 WSHSY, CDR2 SAAADI. CDR3 protein: CASSRSDYEQYF. The CDR3 coding sequence is TGCGCCAGCAGTAGGTCAGACTACGAGCAGTACTTC.

CDR3 sequence: CASTRDRNTGELFF. The DNA of the CDR3 is TGTGCCAGTACAAGGGACAGAAACACCGGGGAGCTGTTTTTT. V gene TRBV19 combines with J gene TRBJ2-2; 7 bases fit TRBD1. With V trimmed by 7 bases and J by 2 bases, 4 bases remained unmatched. CDR1 and CDR2 from the germline V gene are LNHDA and SQIVND (reference sequence). There are 14 residues in the CDR3.

The chain has TRBV19 and TRBJ2-3; 9 nucleotides line up with TRBD2. Germline CDR1 LNHDA, CDR2 SQIVND (reference sequence). The trim removed 4 bases at V and 1 base at J, leaving 6 bases unmatched. The CDR3 contains 16 residues. DNA of the CDR3: TGTGCCAGTAGTACGATAGCGGGAGAGGGCACAGATACGCAGTATTTT. This encodes CASSTIAGEGTDTQYF.

The CDR3 loop is CSVGQGTYSNQPQHF. The CDR3 nucleotides are TGCAGCGTAGGACAGGGAACCTATAGCAATCAGCCCCAGCATTTT. This sequence joins TRBV29-1 and TRBJ1-5; 8 bases match TRBD1. This CDR3 region has 15 residues. The trim removed 6 bases at V and 0 bases at J, leaving 7 bases unmatched. The germline V gene encodes CDR1 SQVTM and CDR2 ANQGSEA.

The chain uses TRBV19 and TRBJ2-1; 11 bases align to TRBD2. Trimming removed 5 bases from V and 1 base from J; junction bases left unmatched: 10. The CDR3 runs to 18 residues. Germline V gene lookup returns CDR1 LNHDA and CDR2 SQIVND (reference sequence). CDR3 coding DNA: TGTGCCAGTAGTTCCCGGACTAGCGGGTCCTCTTCCTACAATGAGCAGTTCTTC. Amino acids: CASSSRTSGSSSYNEQFF.

The chain carries TRBV7-2 and TRBJ2-7; 8 bases align to TRBD1. Germline V lookup: CDR1 SGHTA, CDR2 FQGNSA. This CDR3 is 14 amino acids long. Germline trimming cut 6 bases from V and 4 bases from J; bases unmatched to any gene: 8. The DNA for the CDR3 is TGTGCCAGCAGTTCGACAGGGGTTGATTACGAGCAGTACTTC. Translation gives CASSSTGVDYEQYF. Using reference TRBV7-2 and TRBJ2-7 for the parts outside the CDR3, the full variable domain is GAGVSQSPSNKVTEKGKDVELRCDPISGHTALYWYRQSLGQGLEFLIYFQGNSAPDKSGLPSDRFSAERTGGSVSTLTIQRTQQEDSAVYLCASSSTGVDYEQYFGPGTRLTVT.